This T cell receptor (beta chain) emerged from a study of blood T cell repertoires in COVID-19. For the study at large: Nucleic acid was either cDNA or gDNA, and it came from T cells, B-cell-depleted T cells, or PBMCs.

This CDR3 contains 16 residues. Trimming shortened V by 1 base and J by 4 bases, and 16 bases separated the two germline ends. CDR1 and CDR2 (germline): SGHTA, FQGNSA. Sequencing was performed with immunoSEQ multiplex PCR; in TCRdb, only in-frame clones are kept and a portion is missing. The sample comprises 150,000 to 200,000 clones, 65% to 85% of which are singletons, and roughly 17% rests with the top ten. Source material: peripheral blood. The chain links TRBV7-2 to TRBJ2-5, with a possible D match to TRBD2 (7 bases). The receptor's source is a man between 60 and 75 years old with active or convalescent COVID-19. CDR3 residues: CASSLGWGGEGETQYF. The CDR3 nucleotides are TGTGCCAGCAGCTTAGGCTGGGGGGGCGAGGGAGAGACCCAGTACTTC.